The sequence of this TCR beta chain was determined in a study of early T cells in non-severe SARS-CoV-2 infection. Study overall: The authors sequenced bulk RNA from unsorted whole blood, leaving chains unpaired.

Unique molecular identifier tags were affixed to discrete cDNA molecules. One entry per CDR3 protein, called by TCRdb with MiXCR from the 5' RACE reads. The repertoire holds about 69,000 distinct CDR3 sequences, with under 9.5% as singletons. Of note for this clonotype: As yet, its antigen is unknown.

Points from the study as a whole: VDJdb matching favored anti-spike CD8 responses, missing private and CD4 specificities.

Germline-derived CDR1 and CDR2 are DFQATT and SNEGSKA (reference sequence). The CDR3 sequence is 11 residues long. The V end lost 6 bases, the J end lost 3 bases, and 8 bases lay between the germline ends. The chain uses TRBV20-1 and TRBJ1-1, with no clear D. This clonotype originated in an adult who was a healthcare worker with PCR-confirmed SARS-CoV-2 infection or an uninfected control (not recorded which). The sequenced sample consisted of whole blood. The CDR3 loop reads CSAPGDTEAFF. The CDR3 DNA reads TGCAGTGCACCTGGCGACACTGAAGCTTTCTTT.